These T cell receptor beta chains were read from a single sample in a study of blood T cell repertoires in COVID-19. Produced via immunoSEQ multiplex PCR; TCRdb's table is partial and in-frame only. The sample records some 450,000 clones, approximately 90% being singletons. Sequencing was done on a sample of peripheral blood. Every receptor here comes from a man in his late teens or twenties with COVID-19, enrolled during active disease. CDR3s include the opening cysteine and the closing phenylalanine or tryptophan. Each record gives: clone size, J gene, V gene, D gene, CDR3 DNA, CDR3 protein. D genes are given only for firm matches. Expanded clones get a size class; other rows say once, few or many, or leave the size out.

abundance: .
j_gene: TRBJ1-2
v_gene: TRBV30
d_gene: .
CDR3nt: TGTGCCTGGAGGGAGGACAGCTTTAACTATGGCTACACCTTC
CDR3aa: CAWREDSFNYGYTF

abundance: .
j_gene: TRBJ2-2
v_gene: TRBV20-1
d_gene: .
CDR3nt: TGCAGTGCTAGGGCATCCGGGGAGCTGTTTTTT
CDR3aa: CSARASGELFF

abundance: .
j_gene: TRBJ1-2
v_gene: TRBV5-6
d_gene: TRBD1
CDR3nt: TGTGCCAGCAGCTGGACAGGCGCTACTAACTATGGCTACACCTTC
CDR3aa: CASSWTGATNYGYTF

abundance: .
j_gene: TRBJ2-7
v_gene: TRBV5-1
d_gene: TRBD2
CDR3nt: TGCGCCAGCAGCTTGGGAGCGGGGGGGCCCCCGGGGCAGTACTTC
CDR3aa: CASSLGAGGPPGQYF

abundance: .
j_gene: TRBJ2-1
v_gene: TRBV4-1
d_gene: .
CDR3nt: TGCGCCAGCAGCCAGAGTATTGAGCAGTTCTTC
CDR3aa: CASSQSIEQFF

abundance: .
j_gene: TRBJ1-5
v_gene: TRBV5-1
d_gene: .
CDR3nt: TGCGCCAGCAGCTGGGGGGAGGGGAGCAATCAGCCCCAGCATTTT
CDR3aa: CASSWGEGSNQPQHF

abundance: .
j_gene: TRBJ1-5
v_gene: TRBV7-9
d_gene: TRBD1
CDR3nt: TGTGCCAGCAGCTTTGGACAGGGGAGCAATCAGCCCCAGCATTTT
CDR3aa: CASSFGQGSNQPQHF

abundance: .
j_gene: TRBJ2-3
v_gene: TRBV2
d_gene: .
CDR3nt: TGTGCCAGCAGTGAAGCGCTAGGATCGGGGTCGGATACGCAGTATTTT
CDR3aa: CASSEALGSGSDTQYF

abundance: .
j_gene: TRBJ1-1
v_gene: TRBV11-2
d_gene: .
CDR3nt: TGTGCCAGCAGCTTTCCAGGGGTTGGTACTGAAGCTTTCTTT
CDR3aa: CASSFPGVGTEAFF

abundance: .
j_gene: TRBJ2-2
v_gene: TRBV7-6
d_gene: .
CDR3nt: TGTGCCAGCAGCAAAGCGTTGGAGCTGTTTTTT
CDR3aa: CASSKALELFF

abundance: .
j_gene: TRBJ2-7
v_gene: TRBV5-1
d_gene: .
CDR3nt: TGCGCCAGCAGTCACCAGAGGGACGAGCAGTACTTC
CDR3aa: CASSHQRDEQYF

abundance: .
j_gene: TRBJ1-3
v_gene: TRBV7-2
d_gene: .
CDR3nt: TGTGCCAGCAGCTTAGCCCCTCCACAGTCCTCTGGAAACACCATATATTTT
CDR3aa: CASSLAPPQSSGNTIYF

abundance: .
j_gene: TRBJ2-6
v_gene: TRBV5-1
d_gene: TRBD1
CDR3nt: TGCGCCAGCAGCTTGCAAGGGGGCTATGGGGCCAACGTCCTGACTTTC
CDR3aa: CASSLQGGYGANVLTF

abundance: .
j_gene: TRBJ2-7
v_gene: TRBV7-8
d_gene: .
CDR3nt: TGTGCCAGCAGCTTAAATTCAATAGCGGACTACGAGCAGTACTTC
CDR3aa: CASSLNSIADYEQYF

abundance: .
j_gene: TRBJ2-7
v_gene: TRBV24-1
d_gene: .
CDR3nt: TGTGCCACCAGTGGAGGATACGAGCAGTACTTC
CDR3aa: CATSGGYEQYF

abundance: .
j_gene: TRBJ1-1
v_gene: TRBV15
d_gene: .
CDR3nt: TGTGCCACCAGCAGGGCGGGCACGGAGGGGTCTTTCTTT
CDR3aa: CATSRAGTEGSFF

abundance: .
j_gene: TRBJ2-7
v_gene: TRBV5-1
d_gene: .
CDR3nt: TGCGCCAGCAGCTTGGTTCAGGCCGCCTACGAGCAGTACTTC
CDR3aa: CASSLVQAAYEQYF

abundance: .
j_gene: TRBJ2-1
v_gene: TRBV10-1
d_gene: TRBD2
CDR3nt: TGCGCCAGCAGTGGAGTAGCGGGAGACAATGAGCAGTTCTTC
CDR3aa: CASSGVAGDNEQFF

abundance: .
j_gene: TRBJ1-2
v_gene: TRBV20-1
d_gene: .
CDR3nt: TGCAGTGCTAGGGGACGGGGGTACACCTTC
CDR3aa: CSARGRGYTF

abundance: once
j_gene: TRBJ2-7
v_gene: TRBV20-1
d_gene: .
CDR3nt: TGCAGTGCTTGGACCGGAGGGGAGCAGTACTTC
CDR3aa: CSAWTGGEQYF

abundance: .
j_gene: TRBJ1-2
v_gene: TRBV30
d_gene: TRBD1
CDR3nt: TGTGCCTGGAGCCAGAAGCGACAGGGAATAAGGAAGGGCTACACCTTC
CDR3aa: CAWSQKRQGIRKGYTF

abundance: .
j_gene: TRBJ1-1
v_gene: TRBV9
d_gene: TRBD1
CDR3nt: TGTGCCAGCAGCGGCCGGACAGGCGATCATCGAGGGACTGAAGCTTTCTTT
CDR3aa: CASSGRTGDHRGTEAFF

abundance: .
j_gene: TRBJ1-6
v_gene: TRBV25-1
d_gene: .
CDR3nt: TGTGCCAGCAGTGTACAGGGATACAATTCACCCCTCCACTTT
CDR3aa: CASSVQGYNSPLHF

abundance: .
j_gene: TRBJ1-1
v_gene: TRBV19
d_gene: .
CDR3nt: TGTGCCAGTGGCGGCGGGTTACTGACTTTCTTT
CDR3aa: CASGGGLLTFF

abundance: once
j_gene: TRBJ1-1
v_gene: TRBV6-5
d_gene: .
CDR3nt: TGTGCCAGCAGTTACCAGGACACTGAAGCTTTCTTT
CDR3aa: CASSYQDTEAFF

abundance: .
j_gene: TRBJ1-2
v_gene: TRBV6-1
d_gene: TRBD1
CDR3nt: TGTGCCAGCAGTGATAGGGACAGGGGAGGTTATGGCTACACCTTC
CDR3aa: CASSDRDRGGYGYTF

abundance: .
j_gene: TRBJ1-1
v_gene: TRBV7-9
d_gene: .
CDR3nt: TGTGCCAGCAGCTTGGATGGAGGGGATGAAGCTTTCTTT
CDR3aa: CASSLDGGDEAFF

abundance: .
j_gene: TRBJ2-2
v_gene: TRBV3-1/TRBV3-2
d_gene: TRBD1
CDR3nt: TGTGCCAGCAGCCAATCAACAGGGGCCGGGGAGCTGTTTTTT
CDR3aa: CASSQSTGAGELFF

abundance: .
j_gene: TRBJ1-3
v_gene: TRBV2
d_gene: TRBD1
CDR3nt: TGTGCCAGCAGTGAAGTTTTCAGGGGGCCCGCATATTTT
CDR3aa: CASSEVFRGPAYF

abundance: .
j_gene: TRBJ1-2
v_gene: TRBV30
d_gene: TRBD1
CDR3nt: TGTGCCTGGAGGCCCGGACAGGGACGATATGGCTACACCTTC
CDR3aa: CAWRPGQGRYGYTF

abundance: .
j_gene: TRBJ2-7
v_gene: TRBV10-3
d_gene: .
CDR3nt: TGTGCCGGATCCCCTAGCGAGAACTCCTACGAGCAGTACTTC
CDR3aa: CAGSPSENSYEQYF

abundance: .
j_gene: TRBJ1-4
v_gene: TRBV6-5
d_gene: .
CDR3nt: TGTGCCAGCAGTTACGCGCGGGGTCCGGGGGAAAAACTGTTTTTT
CDR3aa: CASSYARGPGEKLFF

abundance: .
j_gene: TRBJ2-2
v_gene: TRBV11-3
d_gene: .
CDR3nt: TGTGCCAGCAGCCCCCTCCCCGCGAACACCGGGGAGCTGTTTTTT
CDR3aa: CASSPLPANTGELFF

abundance: .
j_gene: TRBJ2-5
v_gene: TRBV5-4
d_gene: TRBD2
CDR3nt: TGTGCCAGCAGCTTGCCGGGAGGAGAGACCCAGTACTTC
CDR3aa: CASSLPGGETQYF

abundance: .
j_gene: TRBJ1-1
v_gene: TRBV6-5
d_gene: .
CDR3nt: TGTGCCAGCAGTTACAAGGGAGGTGGCACTGAAGCTTTCTTT
CDR3aa: CASSYKGGGTEAFF

abundance: once
j_gene: TRBJ1-4
v_gene: TRBV10-2
d_gene: .
CDR3nt: TGCGCCAGCAGTGTGACAGCAACTAATGAAAAACTGTTTTTT
CDR3aa: CASSVTATNEKLFF

abundance: .
j_gene: TRBJ2-3
v_gene: TRBV6-4
d_gene: .
CDR3nt: TGTGCCAGCAGTGACTCAGCTCTGGATACGCAGTATTTT
CDR3aa: CASSDSALDTQYF

abundance: .
j_gene: TRBJ2-1
v_gene: TRBV18
d_gene: .
CDR3nt: TGTGCCAGCTCAATCTACCAAGGGACTTACAATGAGCAGTTCTTC
CDR3aa: CASSIYQGTYNEQFF

abundance: .
j_gene: TRBJ2-7
v_gene: TRBV3-1/TRBV3-2
d_gene: .
CDR3nt: TGTGCCAGCACGCGGGTGGGGTCCTACGAGCAGTACTTC
CDR3aa: CASTRVGSYEQYF

abundance: .
j_gene: TRBJ2-2
v_gene: TRBV2
d_gene: TRBD1
CDR3nt: TGTGCCGTTACTATAGACAGGGTGGACACCGGGGAGCTGTTTTTT
CDR3aa: CAVTIDRVDTGELFF

abundance: .
j_gene: TRBJ2-7
v_gene: TRBV19
d_gene: .
CDR3nt: TGTGCGTCCGGTTCGGCCTACGAGCAGTACTTC
CDR3aa: CASGSAYEQYF

abundance: .
j_gene: TRBJ2-7
v_gene: TRBV18
d_gene: TRBD1
CDR3nt: TGTGCCAGCTCCCAGGTCCCGGGACAGGGGTTGGGACCCGACGAGCAGTACTTC
CDR3aa: CASSQVPGQGLGPDEQYF

abundance: .
j_gene: TRBJ1-3
v_gene: TRBV2
d_gene: .
CDR3nt: TGTGCCAGCAGTGTCCAGGTCTCTGGAAACACCATATATTTT
CDR3aa: CASSVQVSGNTIYF